Listed here are 29 T cell receptor beta chains from one sample, sequenced in a study of Tregs in tolerant kidney transplant recipients. Related graft donors supplied nonmyeloablative bone marrow transplants, and mixed chimerism was transient. Sequenced by immunoSEQ multiplex PCR; TCRdb stores in-frame clones only, minus some. The table records 75,000 to 100,000 clones, roughly 93% of them present only once. The sample in question was CD4+ T cells from blood (PBMCs), obtained 12 months after the transplant. The source of these receptors is a human patient who received a combined kidney and bone marrow transplant. Some T cells here may be from the graft donor.

The V gene is TRBV5-1, the J gene TRBJ2-6, with 13 nucleotides matching TRBD2. The J segment lost 4 bases and the V segment lost 4 bases, leaving 17 bases of the junction unmatched. The CDR3 is 21 amino acids. Germline values: CDR1 SGHRS, CDR2 YFSETQ. DNA for the CDR3: TGCGCCAGCAGCCCCCGGACTAGCGGGAGCCTCGGGTGGGGGGGGGCCAACGTCCTGACTTTC. Protein product: CASSPRTSGSLGWGGANVLTF.

Remarks on this clone: One junction end disagrees with the germline gene, perhaps due to a read error. The chain joins TRBV19 to TRBJ2-1, with a tentative D call TRBD1 (5 bases). This CDR3 spans 14 amino acids. Germline V gene data show CDR1 as LNHDA and CDR2 as SQIVND (reference sequence). For the CDR3, the DNA is TGTGCCAGTAGTATGAGTCCCCCTGGGGCGCCACCCGTCTTC. This translates into CASSMSPPGAPPVF.

This CDR3 reads CAISVASGGDEQFF. The CDR3 nucleotides are TGTGCCATCAGTGTCGCTAGCGGGGGAGATGAGCAGTTCTTC. The chain joins TRBV10-3 to TRBJ2-1, with 10 positions matching TRBD2. With V trimmed by 4 bases and J by 8 bases, 5 bases remained unmatched. Germline V gives CDR1 ENHRY, CDR2 SYGVKD. The CDR3 spans 14 residues.

The J gene is TRBJ1-5, the V gene TRBV30; no reliable D call. V lost 0 bases and J 8 bases, leaving 11 bases between the germline ends. Looked up from germline, CDR1 is GTSNPN and CDR2 is SVGIG (reference sequence). CDR3 size: 13 residues. The CDR3 DNA is TGTGCCTGGAGTGTAGCCTACGATGAGCCCCAGCATTTT. It translates to CAWSVAYDEPQHF.

This chain joins TRBV19 and TRBJ1-4, with 10 bases aligning to TRBD1. The CDR3 totals 15 residues. V shed 5 bases, J shed 7 bases, and the junction held 7 bases outside the gene matches. The germline CDR1 and CDR2 sequences are LNHDA and SQIVND (reference sequence). The CDR3 DNA sequence: TGTGCCAGTAGTCCTCAAGGACAGGGGGTTGAAAAACTGTTTTTT. As protein: CASSPQGQGVEKLFF.

The chain uses TRBV7-2 and TRBJ2-3, with TRBD2 as a possible D gene (5 bases). Trimming shortened V by 4 bases and J by 0 bases, and 11 bases separated the two germline ends. The CDR3 contains 15 residues. Per the germline V gene, CDR1 is SGHTA and CDR2 is FQGNSA. CDR3 amino acids: CASSSGGVSTDTQYF. CDR3 DNA: TGTGCCAGCAGCTCCGGAGGCGTTAGCACAGATACGCAGTATTTT.

The genes are TRBV9 and TRBJ2-7, with 11 bases lining up with TRBD2. Losses at the gene ends were 0 bases for V and 6 bases for J; bases not matched to a gene: 2. Looked up from germline, CDR1 is SGDLS and CDR2 is YYNGEE. This CDR3 has 14 amino acids. The CDR3: CASSVALAGAEQYF. The CDR3 nucleotides read TGTGCCAGCAGCGTAGCACTAGCGGGAGCCGAGCAGTACTTC.

J is TRBJ1-1 and V is TRBV27; D not certain. Trimming shortened V by 2 bases and J by 4 bases, and 11 bases separated the two germline ends. The CDR3 covers 14 residues. Germline V gene data show CDR1 as MNHEY and CDR2 as SMNVEV (reference sequence). CDR3 sequence (DNA): TGTGCCAGCAGTTTAAGACCCCGGAGCACTGAAGCTTTCTTT. Translation gives CASSLRPRSTEAFF.

This clone occurred once. The chain combines TRBV4-2 with TRBJ2-5; 10 nucleotides match TRBD2. Judging by the DNA end, TRBJ2-7 fits better; the J call may be wrong. Per germline, CDR1 LGHNA and CDR2 YNFKEQ. The CDR3 extends over 16 amino acids. The CDR3 DNA is TGTGCCAGCAGCCAAGATTCGACTAGCGGGTTCTACGAGCAGTACTTC. It yields the protein CASSQDSTSGFYEQYF.

V is TRBV18 and J is TRBJ2-5; no clear D gene. The length of the CDR3 is 15 residues. Trimming removed 3 bases at V and 4 bases at J, with 15 bases between. Per the germline V gene, CDR1 is KGHSH and CDR2 is LQKENI. Written as DNA, the CDR3 is TGTGCCAGCTCACCGCGCGGTCGCATCCTAGAGACCCAGTACTTC. Its translation: CASSPRGRILETQYF.

This chain joins TRBV27 and TRBJ2-1; D perhaps matches TRBD1 (6 bases). The V end was cut by 6 bases, the J end by 10 bases, with 19 bases between. The CDR3 length is 14 residues. Germline-derived CDR1 and CDR2 are MNHEY and SMNVEV (reference sequence). DNA for the CDR3: TGTGCCAGCAGGCTAAAACTCTCCGGGACAGAGCAGTTCTTC. Translated, it gives CASRLKLSGTEQFF.

The sample holds one count of this clone. This rearrangement joins TRBV2 to TRBJ1-1, with D perhaps matching TRBD1 (5 bases). This CDR3 comprises 14 residues. V lost 10 bases and J lost 0, with 15 bases in between. CDR1 SNHLY and CDR2 FYNNEI come from the germline V gene. The CDR3 DNA is TGTGCCACCACAGCTACAGGAATGAACACTGAAGCTTTCTTT. This translates into CATTATGMNTEAFF. The variable domain in full, completed from reference TRBV2 and TRBJ1-1, reads EPEVTQTPSHQVTQMGQEVILRCVPISNHLYFYWYRQILGQKVEFLVSFYNNEISEKSEIFDDQFSVERPDGSNFTLKIRSTKLEDSAMYFCATTATGMNTEAFFGQGTRLTVV.

The gene calls are TRBV7-2 and TRBJ2-5; unclear D gene. Deletions cut 5 bases from V and 0 bases from J, with 10 bases between. This CDR3 is 14 amino acids long. Germline V CDR1 and CDR2: SGHTA, FQGNSA. The CDR3 sequence is CASSPEAYQETQYF. As DNA, the CDR3 is TGTGCCAGCAGCCCTGAGGCGTACCAAGAGACCCAGTACTTC.

Concerning this clone itself: The junction departs from the called germline gene at one end, perhaps through a read error. In the same sample, other DNA sequences code for this CDR3. This chain joins TRBV11-2 and TRBJ1-6, with 8 bases lining up with TRBD1. The V gene's germline CDR1 is SGHAT and CDR2 FQNNGV. There are 16 residues in the CDR3. CDR3 sequence (DNA): TGTGCCAGCAGCCCGGGGAGGGGACAGGTAAATTCCCCCCTCCACTTT. Its protein product is CASSPGRGQVNSPLHF.

The rearrangement joins TRBV30 to TRBJ1-2; unclear D gene. In germline, CDR1 is GTSNPN, CDR2 SVGIG (reference sequence). Trimming cost V 0 bases and J 7 bases, with 6 bases left between them. The CDR3 is 11 residues long. The CDR3 DNA follows: TGTGCCTGGAGTGTGGGCTCTGGCTACACCTTC. It translates to CAWSVGSGYTF.

This chain uses TRBV29-1 with TRBJ1-4; D gene unclear. CDR1 and CDR2 from the germline V gene are SQVTM and ANQGSEA. With 8 bases removed from V and 5 bases from J, the gap between germline ends came to 15 bases. This CDR3 has 13 residues. In DNA, the CDR3 is TGCAGCTCCCCTGTGAGGAACAATGAAAAACTGTTTTTT. As protein: CSSPVRNNEKLFF.

The chain carries TRBV23-1 and TRBJ2-1; 7 positions match TRBD1. TRBV23-1 qualifies as an ORF whose function is uncertain. This CDR3 is built from 16 residues. V gave up 3 bases and J gave up 4 bases; unmatched junction bases: 9. The CDR3 is CASSHPDRSPYNEQFF. The CDR3 DNA is TGCGCCAGCAGTCATCCGGACAGGAGCCCTTACAATGAGCAGTTCTTC.

Turning to this clone: Other DNA sequences in this specimen translate into the identical CDR3. This chain uses TRBV5-1 with TRBJ1-1, with no clear D. The CDR3 totals 13 residues. CDR1 SGHRS and CDR2 YFSETQ come from the germline V gene. Trimming took off 0 bases at V and 3 bases at J, with 6 bases between the two ends. CDR3 nucleotides: TGCGCCAGCAGCTTGGCCGGAGACACTGAAGCTTTCTTT. Protein: CASSLAGDTEAFF.

This chain connects TRBV28 to TRBJ1-1; 8 bases map to TRBD1. The CDR3 runs 13 residues. CDR1 and CDR2 from the germline V gene are MDHEN and SYDVKM. Trimming removed 5 bases from V and 8 bases from J; junction bases left unmatched: 7. DNA of the CDR3: TGTGCCAGCAGTCCGGGGACAGGTAGGGAAGCTTTCTTT. This translates into CASSPGTGREAFF. The full variable domain, rest sourced from reference TRBV28 and TRBJ1-1, is DVKVTQSSRYLVKRTGEKVFLECVQDMDHENMFWYRQDPGLGLRLIYFSYDVKMKEKGDIPEGYSVSREKKERFSLILESASTNQTSMYLCASSPGTGREAFFGQGTRLTVV.

The J gene is TRBJ1-6, the V gene TRBV7-3, with TRBD1 matching 11 bases. The CDR3 contains 15 residues. J lost 6 bases, V lost 5 bases, and 3 bases had no gene match. Germline-derived CDR1 and CDR2 are SGHTA and FQGTGA. CDR3 protein: CASSAGTGGNSPLHF. CDR3 coding DNA: TGTGCCAGCAGCGCAGGGACAGGGGGTAATTCACCCCTCCACTTT.

The chain carries TRBV5-4 and TRBJ2-7, with D uncertain. The CDR3 extends over 13 amino acids. CDR1 and CDR2 (germline): SGHNT, YYREEE (reference sequence). Deletions cut 1 base from V and 2 bases from J, with 7 bases between. The chain's CDR3 is CASSLSHTYEQYF. CDR3 sequence (DNA): TGTGCCAGCAGCTTGAGTCACACCTACGAGCAGTACTTC.

The chain joins TRBV4-3 to TRBJ2-7; 8 bases align to TRBD1. Germline CDR1 LGHNA, CDR2 YSLEER. J lost 4 bases, V lost 0 bases, and 5 bases had no gene match. The CDR3 is 15 amino acids. The CDR3: CASSQDRDRGYEQYF. Here the CDR3 DNA reads TGCGCCAGCAGCCAAGACCGAGACAGGGGTTACGAGCAGTACTTC.

The chain links TRBV11-2 to TRBJ2-1; weak D call: TRBD1 (6 bases). Germline CDR1 and CDR2: SGHAT and FQNNGV. The V and J ends lost 5 bases and 8 bases respectively, with 10 bases between them. This CDR3 comprises 12 residues. CDR3 residues: CASSLGGHEQFF. The DNA for the CDR3 is TGTGCCAGCAGCCTTGGGGGCCATGAGCAGTTCTTC.

J is TRBJ2-7 and V is TRBV5-4; 9 positions agree with TRBD2. J lost 5 bases, V lost 4 bases, and 7 bases had no gene match. The CDR3 has 14 residues. Germline values: CDR1 SGHNT, CDR2 YYREEE (reference sequence). Here the CDR3 DNA reads TGTGCCAGCAGCCGAGCGGGAGGCCCCCACGAGCAGTACTTC. Encoded protein: CASSRAGGPHEQYF.

The chain combines TRBV10-3 with TRBJ2-5; 12 bases line up with TRBD1. With the DNA end fitting TRBJ2-7 better, the J assignment may be wrong. The CDR3 is made up of 16 amino acids. The germline V gene encodes CDR1 ENHRY and CDR2 SYGVKD. The CDR3 loop reads CAISDRDGTGGREQYF. The CDR3 DNA sequence: TGTGCCATCAGTGACCGCGATGGGACAGGGGGCCGCGAGCAGTACTTC.

The chain couples TRBV28 to TRBJ1-1; tentatively, D is TRBD1 (6 bases). The length of the CDR3 is 13 residues. Trimming cost V 7 bases and J 3 bases, with 12 bases left between them. Germline-derived CDR1 and CDR2 are MDHEN and SYDVKM. In nucleotides, the CDR3 is TGTGCCAGCAACAAGGGGGGGTACACTGAAGCTTTCTTT. Protein sequence: CASNKGGYTEAFF.

This clone has a single count. The junction does not match germline at one end; this may be a read error. This specimen includes other DNA sequences encoding the same CDR3. This chain joins TRBV30 and TRBJ1-6, with TRBD1 matching 8 bases. This CDR3 spans 14 amino acids. Per the germline V gene, CDR1 is GTSNPN and CDR2 is SVGIG (reference sequence). CDR3 DNA sequence: TGTGCCTGGAGTGGGACAGGGTATAATTCCCCCCTCCACTTT. It translates to CAWSGTGYNSPLHF.

This rearrangement joins TRBV9 to TRBJ2-5; D not resolved. Trimming stripped 4 bases from V and 3 bases from J, with 4 bases between. The CDR3 loop spans 11 amino acids. Germline-derived CDR1 and CDR2 are SGDLS and YYNGEE. The CDR3 DNA sequence: TGTGCCAGCAGCCTCGAAGAGACCCAGTACTTC. Translated: CASSLEETQYF.

The chain joins TRBV5-4 to TRBJ2-3, with 10 bases aligning to TRBD2. The CDR3 is 16 residues long. Losses at the gene ends were 4 bases for V and 5 bases for J; bases not matched to a gene: 10. The germline gives CDR1 SGHNT, CDR2 YYREEE (reference sequence). The CDR3 coding sequence is TGTGCCAGCAGCCAATACCTAGCGGGGGAGCAAGATACGCAGTATTTT. It encodes CASSQYLAGEQDTQYF.